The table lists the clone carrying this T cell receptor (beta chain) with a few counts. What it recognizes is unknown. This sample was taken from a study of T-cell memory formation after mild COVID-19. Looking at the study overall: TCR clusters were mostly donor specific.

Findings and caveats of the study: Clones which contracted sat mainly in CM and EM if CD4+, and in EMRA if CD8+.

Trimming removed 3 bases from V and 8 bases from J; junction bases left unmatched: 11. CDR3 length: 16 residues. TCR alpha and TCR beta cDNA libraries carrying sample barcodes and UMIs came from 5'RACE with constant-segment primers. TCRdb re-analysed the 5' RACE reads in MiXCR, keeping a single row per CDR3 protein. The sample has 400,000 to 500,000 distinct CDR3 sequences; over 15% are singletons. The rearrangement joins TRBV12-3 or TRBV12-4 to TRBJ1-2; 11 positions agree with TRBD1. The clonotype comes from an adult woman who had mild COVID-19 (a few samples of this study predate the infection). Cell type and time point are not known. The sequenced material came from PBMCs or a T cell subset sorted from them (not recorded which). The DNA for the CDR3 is TGTGCCAGCAGTTTGATTTTCGGACAGGGGGCGGAAGGCTACACCTTC. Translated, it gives CASSLIFGQGAEGYTF.